Below, 14 T cell receptor beta chains from the same sample are listed, as sequenced in a study of T cell repertoires in cytomegalovirus infection. Via MiXCR, TCRdb re-called the reads, giving one row per CDR3 protein. The table lists around 900,000 distinct CDR3 sequences, approximately 30% of them singletons. The antigens these receptors bind are not known. The sample was cultured CD8+ T cells from PBMCs, taken from culture after CMV antigen stimulation. The receptors come from a human donor in good health (CMV status not recorded). Some clones in this sample may be carry-over from other donors' samples.

This chain uses TRBV10-2 with TRBJ2-7; no definite D call. Germline CDR1 reads WSHSY; CDR2 reads SAAADI. Trimming left V 2 bases short and J 9 bases short, with 17 bases between. The CDR3 length is 14 residues. CDR3 DNA: TGCGCCAGCAGTGAGGTTGAAGACTCTACGAGGCAGTACTTC. Translation gives CASSEVEDSTRQYF.

This clonotype has a single count. The junction departs from the called germline gene at one end, perhaps through a read error. The chain combines TRBV7-2 with TRBJ2-3; 7 bases are a match to TRBD1. The CDR3 has 15 residues. Germline V gene lookup returns CDR1 SGHTA and CDR2 FQGNSA. This CDR3 reads CANSADRSWRDTQYF. CDR3 DNA sequence: TGTGCCAACAGCGCGGACAGGTCGTGGCGCGATACGCAGTATTTT.

A few counts support this clonotype. The chain links TRBV12-5 to TRBJ2-1; 7 bases are shared with TRBD2. V shed 6 bases, J shed 0 bases, and the junction held 8 bases outside the gene matches. The germline gives CDR1 LGHNT, CDR2 FRNRAP. The CDR3 runs to 16 residues. The chain's CDR3 is CASGLSGADSYNEQFF. The CDR3 DNA is TGTGCTAGTGGCCTAAGCGGGGCAGACTCCTACAATGAGCAGTTCTTC.

The rearrangement links TRBV27 to TRBJ2-7; perhaps D is TRBD1 or TRBD2 (6 bases each). The germline CDR1 and CDR2 sequences are MNHEY and SMNVEV (reference sequence). There are 15 residues in the CDR3. Trimming stripped 3 bases from V and 0 bases from J, with 12 bases between. The CDR3 spells CASSFSRGGSYEQYV. CDR3 in DNA: TGTGCCAGCAGTTTCTCCAGGGGAGGCTCCTACGAGCAGTACGTC.

The chain uses TRBV4-2 and TRBJ2-5; 12 nucleotides align to TRBD1. The CDR3 runs to 15 residues. In germline, CDR1 is LGHNA, CDR2 YNFKEQ. Trimming cost V 4 bases and J 5 bases; bases outside gene matches: 5. The CDR3 coding sequence is TGTGCCAGCAGCCGGGGACAGGGGGCCGGGGAGACCCAGTACTTC. The encoded protein is CASSRGQGAGETQYF.

This clonotype was detected many times. V and J are TRBV7-6 and TRBJ1-2; TRBD1 aligns across 12 bases. Germline values: CDR1 SGHVS, CDR2 FNYEAQ. The ends lost 5 bases at V and 10 bases at J; junction bases unmatched: 11. The CDR3 runs to 15 residues. The CDR3 here is CASSKGTGGVLDYTF. The DNA of the CDR3 is TGTGCCAGCAGCAAAGGGACAGGGGGCGTTTTGGACTACACCTTC.

This clonotype turned up a few times. This CDR3 reads CASSLSEGNGDTQYF. The CDR3 coding sequence is TGTGCCAGCAGTTTATCGGAGGGAAATGGAGATACGCAGTATTTT. This chain joins TRBV27 and TRBJ2-3; possible D gene TRBD2, 6 bases. The V gene lost 0 bases and the J gene lost 5 bases, with 12 bases spanning the gap. The CDR3 has 15 residues. Per germline, CDR1 MNHEY and CDR2 SMNVEV (reference sequence).

The genes are TRBV12-3 or TRBV12-4 and TRBJ1-5; D is unresolved. This CDR3 spans 16 amino acids. Trimming removed 3 bases from V and 2 bases from J, with 14 bases in between. The DNA for the CDR3 is TGTGCCAGCAGTTTTCATGGTCCGTCGGGCAATCAGCCCCAGCATTTT. This sequence encodes CASSFHGPSGNQPQHF.

This clonotype was observed a few times. The gene calls are TRBV27 and TRBJ2-3, with TRBD2 identical over 8 bases. With 7 bases clipped from V and 10 bases from J, the junction kept 13 bases outside the gene matches. Germline V gene lookup returns CDR1 MNHEY and CDR2 SMNVEV (reference sequence). CDR3 length: 14 amino acids. The CDR3 is CASKSVAGFGAQYF. The CDR3 nucleotides read TGTGCCAGCAAGTCGGTAGCGGGGTTCGGGGCGCAGTATTTT.

Only a few counts were recorded for this clonotype. This chain connects TRBV7-3 to TRBJ2-1; TRBD2 agrees at 8 bases. Germline V gene lookup returns CDR1 SGHTA and CDR2 FQGTGA. The CDR3 runs to 20 residues. V lost 3 bases and J lost 1; bases outside the gene matches: 17. The CDR3 protein is CASSFFGRGEVIVSYNEQFF. In nucleotides, the CDR3 is TGTGCCAGCAGCTTTTTTGGGCGGGGGGAAGTGATTGTATCCTACAATGAGCAGTTCTTC.

J is TRBJ1-1 and V is TRBV19; no clear D gene. V was shortened by 2 bases and J by 2 bases, with 6 bases between the two germline ends. Germline CDR1 reads LNHDA; CDR2 reads SQIVND (reference sequence). The CDR3 covers 13 residues. The CDR3 DNA reads TGTGCCAGTAGTATATGGCCCAACACTGAAGCTTTCTTT. Amino acids: CASSIWPNTEAFF.

Many counts were recorded for this clonotype. V usage is TRBV12-3 or TRBV12-4 and J usage is TRBJ2-6, with D possibly being TRBD1 or TRBD2 (5 bases each). This CDR3 region has 16 residues. The germline V and J ends were trimmed by 7 bases and 2 bases, with 15 bases remaining between them. This chain's CDR3 is CASTFPGATGANVLTF. The CDR3 coding sequence is TGTGCCAGCACCTTTCCCGGGGCAACTGGGGCCAACGTCCTGACTTTC.

This clonotype was observed many times. The rearrangement links TRBV7-6 to TRBJ2-7, with D possibly being TRBD2 (6 bases). V lost 5 bases to trimming and J lost 3 bases, with 8 bases between them. The CDR3 extends over 12 amino acids. Looked up from germline, CDR1 is SGHVS and CDR2 is FNYEAQ. The CDR3 region has the DNA TGTGCCAGCAGCCGGGACTTCTACGAGCAGTACTTC. Translating it yields CASSRDFYEQYF.

The V call is TRBV10-2, the J call TRBJ1-5; D might be TRBD1 (5 bases). Per germline, CDR1 WSHSY and CDR2 SAAADI. The CDR3 totals 13 residues. The V end was cut by 8 bases, the J end by 7 bases, with 15 bases between. The CDR3 region is CASRAGQGQPQHF. The CDR3 coding sequence is TGCGCCAGCCGGGCAGGTCAGGGACAGCCCCAGCATTTT.